One and the same sample provided the 23 T cell receptor beta chains below, sequenced in a study of graft-versus-host responses after intestinal transplantation. Sequencing was performed with immunoSEQ multiplex PCR; in TCRdb, only in-frame clones are kept and a portion is missing. In the table there are 40,000 or so clones, approximately 93% of which are singletons. The source material was PBMCs, sampled almost 750 days after intestinal transplantation. These TCRs come from a human patient who received an intestinal transplant, so some T cells may come from the graft donor.

The J gene is TRBJ2-1, the V gene TRBV11-3; possibly TRBD2 for D (6 bases). CDR1 and CDR2 from the germline V gene are SGHNT and YENEEA. CDR3 length: 16 amino acids. Trimming took off 3 bases at V and 1 base at J, with 13 bases between the two ends. In nucleotides, the CDR3 is TGTGCCAGCAGCTTGAGGGTTAGCGGATCCTACAATGAGCAGTTCTTC. This gives the protein CASSLRVSGSYNEQFF.

The chain couples TRBV7-6 to TRBJ2-1, with 11 bases that match TRBD2. Germline CDR1 SGHVS, CDR2 FNYEAQ. V lost 2 bases, J lost 15 bases, and 6 bases stayed unmatched. The CDR3 covers 13 residues. CDR3 sequence (DNA): TGTGCCAGCAGCTTAATACTAGCGGGAGACTGGTTCTTC. Translated: CASSLILAGDWFF.

The chain is built from TRBV6-1 and TRBJ2-1; D unresolved. Between the trimmed V and J ends, which lost 1 base and 7 bases, there was a span of 14 bases. Germline assignment: CDR1 MNHNS and CDR2 SASEGT. This CDR3 has 15 amino acids. The CDR3 loop reads CASSEDGTTRNEQFF. CDR3 nucleotide sequence: TGTGCCAGCAGTGAAGATGGAACTACGAGGAATGAGCAGTTCTTC.

This rearrangement joins TRBV4-1 to TRBJ2-7; 11 bases map to TRBD1. From germline, CDR1 is MGHRA and CDR2 YSYEKL. There are 17 residues in the CDR3. V lost 3 bases, J lost 6 bases, and 13 bases stayed unmatched. The chain's CDR3 is CASSQHILRTGGGEQYF. The CDR3 DNA is TGCGCCAGCAGCCAGCACATACTTAGGACAGGGGGCGGCGAGCAGTACTTC.

The chain employs TRBV10-3 and TRBJ1-1; 9 nucleotides align to TRBD1. Germline V CDR1 and CDR2: ENHRY, SYGVKD. The CDR3 totals 14 residues. V shed 6 bases, J shed 6 bases, and the junction held 8 bases outside the gene matches. The CDR3 DNA sequence: TGTGCCATCAGCCCCACAGGGGGCAACGCTGAAGCTTTCTTT. Translating gives CAISPTGGNAEAFF.

The V call is TRBV5-1, the J call TRBJ2-1; D may be TRBD2 (7 bases). V dropped 6 bases and J dropped 6 bases, with 22 bases sitting between them. The CDR3 covers 16 residues. Germline CDR1 and CDR2: SGHRS and YFSETQ. The chain's CDR3 is CASTHGGLHWGNEQFF. CDR3 sequence (DNA): TGCGCCAGCACCCACGGGGGGCTCCATTGGGGCAATGAGCAGTTCTTC.

V usage is TRBV11-3 and J usage is TRBJ2-1; TRBD2 matches 7 bases. J gave up 7 bases and V 0 bases, and 6 bases lay outside the gene matches. This CDR3 is built from 15 residues. From germline, CDR1 is SGHNT and CDR2 YENEEA. The CDR3 nucleotides read TGTGCCAGCAGCTTAGATGTGACTAGCCCTAATGAGCAGTTCTTC. Amino acids: CASSLDVTSPNEQFF.

The chain joins TRBV13 to TRBJ2-3, with TRBD2 matching over 8 bases. From germline, CDR1 is PRHDT and CDR2 FYEKMQ (reference sequence). V shed 3 bases, J shed 10 bases, and the junction held 9 bases outside the gene matches. This CDR3 comprises 14 residues. The CDR3 nucleotides read TGTGCCAGCAGCTTCATCGGGGGGGCCTCCCCGCAGTATTTT. It is translated as CASSFIGGASPQYF.

CDR3 in DNA: TGTGCCAGCAGCGAAGGGGCAGGGATTAGCTATGGCTACACCTTC. Protein sequence: CASSEGAGISYGYTF. The chain recombines TRBV21-1 with TRBJ1-2; TRBD1, as called in the table, went unchecked against the DNA. TRBV21-1 has pseudogene status. The CDR3 is 15 residues long.

Points on this clone: This sequence may be a read error, since a much larger clone differs from it by one base. The sample contains more than one DNA sequence encoding this CDR3. This chain connects TRBV6-5 to TRBJ2-7, with D perhaps matching TRBD1 (6 bases). Trimming left V 0 bases short and J 1 base short, with 7 bases between. CDR3 length: 14 residues. Looked up from germline, CDR1 is MNHEY and CDR2 is SVGAGI. The CDR3 region is CASSYSDSSYEQYF. In nucleotides, the CDR3 is TGTGCCAGCAGTTACTCGGACAGTTCCTACGAGCAGTACTTC.

The rearrangement links TRBV4-2 to TRBJ2-1; 8 bases are a match to TRBD2. The CDR3 extends over 16 amino acids. The germline CDR1 and CDR2 sequences are LGHNA and YNFKEQ. V shed 4 bases, J shed 5 bases, and the junction held 10 bases outside the gene matches. The CDR3 coding sequence is TGTGCCAGCAGCCCCTTAGCGGGAACCTTAGACAATGAGCAGTTCTTC. It yields the protein CASSPLAGTLDNEQFF.

The chain links TRBV19 to TRBJ1-2, with 9 bases lining up with TRBD1. Germline V gene data show CDR1 as LNHDA and CDR2 as SQIVND (reference sequence). Trimming at V came to 0 bases and at J to 7 bases, leaving 6 bases not matched to a gene. The CDR3 runs 15 residues. For the CDR3, the DNA is TGTGCCAGTAGTATAGATGGGACAGGGCTCTTTGGCTACACCTTC. Protein product: CASSIDGTGLFGYTF.

V usage is TRBV13 and J usage is TRBJ2-1; 10 bases match TRBD2. The trim removed 6 bases at V and 1 base at J, leaving 6 bases unmatched. Germline assignment: CDR1 PRHDT and CDR2 FYEKMQ (reference sequence). This CDR3 is 16 amino acids long. The CDR3 loop reads CASRGGLAASYNEQFF. DNA of the CDR3: TGTGCCAGCAGGGGTGGACTAGCGGCATCCTACAATGAGCAGTTCTTC.

This clone was found a few times. This chain uses TRBV4-2 with TRBJ2-5, with TRBD2 matching over 11 bases. V was clipped by 0 bases and J by 4 bases; unmatched bases: 1. Per germline, CDR1 LGHNA and CDR2 YNFKEQ. The CDR3 totals 15 residues. The CDR3, as DNA: TGTGCCAGCAGCCAAGATAGCGGGGGGGCAGAGACCCAGTACTTC. As protein: CASSQDSGGAETQYF.

The CDR3 DNA is TGTGCCAGCAGCCGGGGCCTCAGGGTCGGGAATTCACCCCTCCACTTT. This sequence encodes CASSRGLRVGNSPLHF. The chain has TRBV11-1 and TRBJ1-6; weak D call: TRBD1 (5 bases). The V gene's germline CDR1 is SGHAT and CDR2 FQDESV (reference sequence). V lost 5 bases to trimming and J lost 7 bases, with 18 bases between them. There are 16 residues in the CDR3.

The chain combines TRBV6-1 with TRBJ2-7; the D is unclear. This CDR3 is built from 14 residues. Per the germline V gene, CDR1 is MNHNS and CDR2 is SASEGT. The germline V and J ends were trimmed by 10 bases and 3 bases, with 19 bases remaining between them. In DNA form, the CDR3 reads TGTGCCACACACACTTCCGGGTCTATCTACGAGCAGTACTTC. The encoded protein is CATHTSGSIYEQYF.

A single count supports this clone. This chain uses TRBV7-6 with TRBJ2-3, with D unclear. Looked up from germline, CDR1 is SGHVS and CDR2 is FNYEAQ. This CDR3 comprises 15 residues. V dropped 3 bases and J dropped 0 bases, with 10 bases sitting between them. This chain's CDR3 is CASSFLISSTDTQYF. The CDR3 nucleotides are TGTGCCAGCAGCTTTCTCATTTCTAGCACAGATACGCAGTATTTT.

The rearrangement links TRBV4-1 to TRBJ2-1, with D perhaps TRBD2 (7 bases). CDR3 length: 18 residues. V was trimmed by 10 bases and J by 4 bases, leaving 29 bases between them. Germline CDR1 and CDR2: MGHRA and YSYEKL. The CDR3 DNA reads as TGCGCCACCAACAACCCTGGGGGGGCCACTAAGCCGTACAATGAGCAGTTCTTC. Protein sequence: CATNNPGGATKPYNEQFF.

This rearrangement joins TRBV5-1 to TRBJ2-3; 8 nucleotides line up with TRBD2. V trimming: 0 bases; J trimming: 5 bases; junction bases outside the gene matches: 8. CDR3 size: 16 residues. Per germline, CDR1 SGHRS and CDR2 YFSETQ. DNA for the CDR3: TGCGCCAGCAGCTTGGTGCCCGGGGGGGCTAAAGATACGCAGTATTTT. It codes for CASSLVPGGAKDTQYF.

V usage is TRBV25-1 and J usage is TRBJ1-6, with no clear D. Trimming removed 6 bases at V and 3 bases at J, with 12 bases between. This CDR3 region has 15 residues. Germline V gene lookup returns CDR1 MGHDK and CDR2 SYGVNS. This chain's CDR3 is CASRNGKGYNSPLHF. The DNA of the CDR3 is TGTGCCAGCAGAAACGGGAAGGGCTATAATTCACCCCTCCACTTT.

The chain combines TRBV10-3 with TRBJ2-3; the match to TRBD2 covers 8 bases. The CDR3 spans 12 residues. CDR1 is ENHRY, CDR2 SYGVKD, per germline. V was clipped by 9 bases and J by 5 bases; unmatched bases: 4. CDR3 loop: CAMGLELDTQYF. The CDR3, as DNA: TGTGCCATGGGACTAGAGTTAGATACGCAGTATTTT.

This sequence joins TRBV5-6 and TRBJ2-7; TRBD2 might be the D (5 bases). This CDR3 has 12 amino acids. Germline loops: CDR1 SGHDT, CDR2 YYEEEE. The ends were cut back, 1 base at V and 11 bases at J, with 13 bases in the middle. The CDR3 DNA reads as TGTGCCAGCAGCTTGCCCCCCCAGGAGGAGTACTTC. Translated: CASSLPPQEEYF.

This clone appeared a single time. The chain is built from TRBV6-5 and TRBJ1-5, with a tentative D call TRBD1 (5 bases). The germline V gene encodes CDR1 MNHEY and CDR2 SVGAGI. Trimming took 2 bases from V and 4 from J, leaving 12 bases between them. The CDR3 spans 15 residues. The CDR3 is CASSYPGRENQPQHF. As DNA, the CDR3 is TGTGCCAGCAGTTACCCAGGCAGGGAAAATCAGCCCCAGCATTTT.